These T cell receptor beta chains were read from a single sample in a study of blood T cell repertoires in COVID-19. This table comes from immunoSEQ multiplex PCR, and its TCRdb copy is limited to in-frame clones, with some not included. Found here are 60,000 to 70,000 clones, nearly 85% of them singletons; the top ten hold over 40%. The sequenced sample was peripheral blood. The receptors originated from a human donor in a cohort sampled during active COVID-19. Each CDR3 is given with its conserved first and last residue. D genes are given only for firm matches. Not every row has a clone size; where given, it reads once, few, many or a size class.

>TRBJ1-5|.|.|TRBV15
TGTGCCACCAGCAGAGACAGATTCAATCAGCCCCAGCATTTT
CATSRDRFNQPQHF
>TRBJ2-5|.|.|TRBV6-1
TGTGCCAGCAGTGAAGGGGGGGGCCCCCCCAAGACCCAGTACTTC
CASSEGGGPPKTQYF
>TRBJ1-1|.|TRBD1|TRBV28
TGTGCCAGCAGTTATCTCCCGGGACAGGGGAACACTGAAGCTTTCTTT
CASSYLPGQGNTEAFF
>TRBJ1-5|few|TRBD1|TRBV6-6
TGTGCCAGCAGTCCCCAGGGGGGTTATCAGCCCCAGCATTTT
CASSPQGGYQPQHF
>TRBJ2-3|.|.|TRBV7-9
TGTGCCAGCAGCTTAGCCCCCCAAACAGATACGCAGTATTTT
CASSLAPQTDTQYF
>TRBJ2-7|.|.|TRBV10-3
TGTGCCATCAGTGACCTCCCCTTTTACGAGCAGTACTTC
CAISDLPFYEQYF
>TRBJ1-3|.|TRBD1|TRBV7-2
TGTGCCAGCAGCACGGACAGGGGAAACACCATATATTTT
CASSTDRGNTIYF
>TRBJ2-2|.|.|TRBV28
TGTGCCAGCGGCTCAAGGAACACCGGGGAGCTGTTTTTT
CASGSRNTGELFF
>TRBJ2-5|.|TRBD2|TRBV5-1
TGCGCCAGCAGCTTGGCGCCCCTAGCGGGGACCCTGGAGACCCAGTACTTC
CASSLAPLAGTLETQYF
>TRBJ1-1|.|TRBD1|TRBV19
TGTGCCAGTAGTATATCCGGACAGGGGACCACTGAAGCTTTCTTT
CASSISGQGTTEAFF
>TRBJ2-5|.|TRBD1|TRBV27
TGTGCCAGCAGCTCATACGACAGGGGGGACCTGGAGACCCAGTACTTC
CASSSYDRGDLETQYF
>TRBJ1-1|.|TRBD1|TRBV18
TGTGCCAGCTACGAGACAGGGCTGGGAACTGAAGCTTTCTTT
CASYETGLGTEAFF
>TRBJ2-3|.|TRBD1|TRBV27
TGTGCCAGCAGTTTAGGGGACAGGGCTTCAGATACGCAGTATTTT
CASSLGDRASDTQYF
>TRBJ2-5|.|.|TRBV14
TGTGCCAGCAGCCACTCCCAAGAGACCCAGTACTTC
CASSHSQETQYF
>TRBJ2-7|.|.|TRBV28
TGTGCCAGCAGTGGCCCCCAACAGCCTATCTACGAGCAGTACTTC
CASSGPQQPIYEQYF
>TRBJ2-3|.|.|TRBV5-1
TGCGCCAGCAGAGTGTTGGCAGGGACTACAGATACGCAGTATTTT
CASRVLAGTTDTQYF